This T cell receptor beta chain was found in a study of blood T cell repertoires in COVID-19. On the study more broadly: Sites across the United States, Italy and Spain contributed samples from acute and convalescent COVID-19. PBMCs, B-cell-depleted T cells, or T cells were the source of the cDNA or gDNA that made up the material.

TCRdb keeps only in-frame clones here, not all; method: immunoSEQ multiplex PCR. Found here are about 14,000 clones, roughly 73% of them singletons; the top ten hold 20%. By frequency in the sample, this clone is medium-sized. Germline values: CDR1 KGHSH, CDR2 LQKENI. Unmatched junction bases numbered 13, after V lost 1 base and J lost 8 bases. The CDR3 loop spans 16 amino acids. This receptor was taken from a boy younger than 10 with active or convalescent COVID-19. The sample consisted of peripheral blood. V and J are TRBV18 and TRBJ1-2; 7 bases map to TRBD1. The CDR3 nucleotides are TGTGCCAGCTCACCACTACCGGGACAGAAAGTCTCGGGCTACACCTTC. Residues: CASSPLPGQKVSGYTF. The full variable domain, completed using reference TRBV18 and TRBJ1-2, is NAGVMQNPRHLVRRRGQEARLRCSPMKGHSHVYWYRQLPEEGLKFMVYLQKENIIDESGMPKERFSAEFPKEGPSILRIQQVVRGDSAAYFCASSPLPGQKVSGYTFGSGTRLTVV.